This is a list of T cell receptor beta chains from one sample in a study of regulatory T cells in long-lasting Graves disease. Via MiXCR, TCRdb re-called the multiplex PCR reads, giving one row per CDR3 protein. The table includes a few hundred thousand distinct CDR3 sequences, 23% detected once. The specimen comprised peripheral blood mononuclear cells (PBMCs), sampled when the disease was refractory, from a patient treated with antithyroid drugs. These receptors all stem from a female donor with Graves disease. Both conserved end residues are part of each CDR3. D genes are given only for firm matches. Not every row has a clone size; where given, it reads once, few, many or a size class.

d_gene,abundance,v_gene,j_gene,CDR3nt,CDR3aa
NA,few,TRBV6-2/TRBV6-3,TRBJ1-5,TGTGCCAGCAGTTACCTCCGGCCAGGGGCGAATCAGCCCCAGCATTTT,CASSYLRPGANQPQHF
NA,few,TRBV6-2/TRBV6-3,TRBJ2-7,TGTGCCAGCAGTTACGGTACGGGAGTGAGGGAGCAGTACTTC,CASSYGTGVREQYF
NA,many,TRBV12-3/TRBV12-4,TRBJ1-5,TGTGCCAGCAATTCCCTTTCAACCGGGACCCAGCATTTT,CASNSLSTGTQHF
NA,NA,TRBV20-1,TRBJ2-6,TGCAGTGCAAGACAAGCAGGGGCTGGGGCCAACGTCCTGACTTTC,CSARQAGAGANVLTF
NA,NA,TRBV27,TRBJ1-2,TGTGCCAGCAGCCCCCGGGGACTCAACTATGGCTACACCTTC,CASSPRGLNYGYTF
NA,few,TRBV7-9,TRBJ1-1,TGTGCCAGCAGCCGGGGCGAAGGGGTGGATACTGAAGCTTTCTTT,CASSRGEGVDTEAFF
NA,NA,TRBV29-1,TRBJ2-7,TGCAGCGTGGAATCGGGGACCGCAGGCGGCTCCTACGAGCAGTACTTC,CSVESGTAGGSYEQYF
TRBD1,many,TRBV20-1,TRBJ1-1,TGCAGTGCTAGCGGGACGACAGGGCAGGCCACTGAAGCTTTCTTT,CSASGTTGQATEAFF
NA,NA,TRBV2,TRBJ2-2,TGTGCCAGCAGCTTCCCGACATCCGGGGAGCTGTTTTTT,CASSFPTSGELFF
NA,NA,TRBV7-2,TRBJ2-7,TGTGCCAGCAGCTTAGGTATGGTGACGCAGTACTTC,CASSLGMVTQYF
TRBD1,NA,TRBV30,TRBJ2-7,TGTGCCTGGAGTAGGGGACAGTACGATCCCTACGAGCAGTACTTC,CAWSRGQYDPYEQYF
TRBD1,few,TRBV19,TRBJ1-2,TGTGCCAGTAGTGAACCCCGGACAGGTGCCCCTTATGGCTACACCTTC,CASSEPRTGAPYGYTF
TRBD2,many,TRBV28,TRBJ2-3,TGTGCCAGCACCAGAGCGGGGAGCGCCAGAGGTACGCAGTATTTT,CASTRAGSARGTQYF
NA,NA,TRBV30,TRBJ1-1,TGTGCCTGGAGTGGTTCCGAACCTGAAGCTTTCTTT,CAWSGSEPEAFF
NA,few,TRBV5-1,TRBJ2-2,TGCGCCAGCAGATCCAGGGAGACCGGGGAGCTGTTTTTT,CASRSRETGELFF
TRBD2,NA,TRBV7-2,TRBJ2-7,TGTGCCAGCAGCTCCCGGCTAGCGGGGCAGTCCTACGAGCAGTACTTC,CASSSRLAGQSYEQYF
TRBD1,NA,TRBV7-8,TRBJ1-5,TGTGTCAGCAGCTTACAGGGGGGAAGTCAGCCCCAGCATTTT,CVSSLQGGSQPQHF
NA,few,TRBV20-1,TRBJ2-7,TGCAGTGCCGCTCTCCCAACCCCCGGGATGGTTTACGAGCAGTACTTC,CSAALPTPGMVYEQYF
TRBD2,NA,TRBV9,TRBJ2-4,TGTGCCAGCAGCGTCGGCGGGAGTAGTGGAAACATTCAGTACTTC,CASSVGGSSGNIQYF
TRBD1,many,TRBV20-1,TRBJ2-5,TGCAGTGCTGGGGACAGGGGCGCAGGGGAGACCCAGTACTTC,CSAGDRGAGETQYF
TRBD1,many,TRBV20-1,TRBJ2-7,TGCAGTGCCACTGGGGACAGGGTCAACGAGCAGTACTTC,CSATGDRVNEQYF
NA,NA,TRBV20-1,TRBJ1-1,TGCAGTGCTAGGGACGGTGAAGCTTTCTTT,CSARDGEAFF
TRBD1,many,TRBV2,TRBJ1-4,TGTGCCAGCAGTGGTGGGACAGGGCTGAGTAGGGAAAAACTGTTTTTT,CASSGGTGLSREKLFF
NA,few,TRBV18,TRBJ2-7,TGTGCCAGCTCGCGAGGGGGACGCGAGCAGTACTTC,CASSRGGREQYF
TRBD1,many,TRBV12-3/TRBV12-4,TRBJ1-2,TGTGCCAGCAGTTTAGGGGCACCGGGACAGGGGGCGAGAGGCTACACCTTC,CASSLGAPGQGARGYTF
NA,NA,TRBV9,TRBJ2-2,TGTGCCAGCAGCGAACTAGCAGGAGGGATGACCGGGGAGCTGTTTTTT,CASSELAGGMTGELFF
TRBD1,many,TRBV30,TRBJ1-2,TGTGCCTGGACAACAGGGGGTTCAGGCTACACCTTC,CAWTTGGSGYTF
NA,few,TRBV28,TRBJ1-3,TGTGCCAGGAGCGAAGCTGGAAACACCATATATTTT,CARSEAGNTIYF
NA,few,TRBV28,TRBJ1-4,TGTGCCAGCAGTCTATACCCCCTTGGACTCATGGGCCCAACTAATGAAAAACTGTTTTTT,CASSLYPLGLMGPTNEKLFF
TRBD1,many,TRBV29-1,TRBJ2-5,TGCAGCGTTGTTCCGGACAGGGCCTCGGAGACCCAGTACTTC,CSVVPDRASETQYF
NA,few,TRBV29-1,TRBJ2-7,TGCAGCGTTGAACCCTATGACAGCCCCTCCTCCTACGAGCAGTACTTC,CSVEPYDSPSSYEQYF
TRBD1,NA,TRBV7-8,TRBJ1-2,TGTGCCAGCAGCTACAGGGGGGGTACTAACTATGGCTACACCTTC,CASSYRGGTNYGYTF
NA,NA,TRBV20-1,TRBJ1-1,TGCAGTGCTAGACCCTTCACAGGGAACACTGAAGCTTTCTTT,CSARPFTGNTEAFF
NA,NA,TRBV14,TRBJ2-1,TGTGCCAGCAGCGGAGGGGGTAATGAGCAGTTCTTC,CASSGGGNEQFF
TRBD2,few,TRBV11-2,TRBJ2-2,TGTGCCAGCAGCTTAGTAGGACTAGCGGGAGCCACCGGGGAGCTGTTTTTT,CASSLVGLAGATGELFF